This T cell receptor (beta chain) comes out of a study of vaccination effects on CD4 cells after COVID-19. Germline CDR1 and CDR2: GTSNPN and SVGIG (reference sequence). The CDR3 covers 13 residues. Deletions cut 4 bases from V and 2 bases from J, with 11 bases between. Sequencing was performed with immunoSEQ multiplex PCR; in TCRdb, only in-frame clones are kept and a portion is missing. The sample lists about 81,000 clones, around 77% occurring once. Study findings and constraints: The study had few convalescent patients and no early post-infection timepoints. Infection- and vaccine-induced clones contracted markedly late after vaccination.

Turning to this clone: The antigen remains undetermined.

With the ViraFEST assay, the study expanded antigen-specific CD4+ T cells using viral peptide pools, then sequenced them. Following an approximately eleven-day culture, CD4+ T cells were purified. Vaccine administered to participants consisted of two doses of either BNT162b2 or mRNA-1273. For each well, over 1.5 million PBMC were cultured with 10 IU/ml IL-2 and about 11 ug/ml peptides. V gene TRBV30 combines with J gene TRBJ1-1; D gene ambiguous. The sequence derives from a human donor who received a COVID-19 vaccine. The material was CD4+ T cells from PBMCs cultured with HCoV-OC43 spike peptides, obtained after COVID-19 vaccination. Specified subset: HCoV-OC43 spike overlapping peptide pool stimulation. In DNA, the CDR3 is TGTGCCTGGATGCCAAAAGTAAACACTGAAGCTTTCTTT. As protein: CAWMPKVNTEAFF.